This TCR beta chain came from a study of PD-1 blockade in classical Hodgkin lymphoma. Regarding time point: cycle 4 day 1 (C4D1), after less than seven weeks of nivolumab. There was relapse after autologous stem cell transplantation in every patient, and there was variation in brentuximab vedotin exposure. Repertoires were generated with immunoSEQ multiplex PCR, while TCRdb's copy carries only in-frame clones and drops some. The sample contains 13,000 or so clones, 80% to 90% of which appear only once. The CDR3 has 18 residues. CDR1 MRHNA and CDR2 SNTAGT come from the germline V gene. J was trimmed by 3 bases and V by 0 bases; bases with no gene match: 3.

This clonotype was obtained from a human donor with classical Hodgkin lymphoma. This sample comprised peripheral blood mononuclear cells (PBMCs), obtained before the fourth cycle of nivolumab. The chain employs TRBV6-4 and TRBJ2-1, with 15 bases aligning to TRBD2. The DNA for the CDR3 is TGTGCCAGCAGTGACTCCGGGACTAGCGGGGGGCTCTACAATGAGCAGTTCTTC. Its protein product is CASSDSGTSGGLYNEQFF.